Shown below are 20 T cell receptor beta chains from a single sample sequenced in a study of control samples from healthy donors and cancer patients. Data came from immunoSEQ multiplex PCR; TCRdb stores just in-frame clones and leaves some out. The sample lists about 75,000 clones, 94% occurring once. Sequenced material: blood. These receptor sequences come from a woman aged 40 to 50 in good health.

This clone was observed a few times. This chain uses TRBV5-6 with TRBJ1-2; 7 positions match TRBD1. The V segment lost 2 bases and the J segment 3 bases; nucleotides outside the gene matches: 10. CDR3 length equals 16 residues. Germline V CDR1 and CDR2: SGHDT, YYEEEE. The CDR3 nucleotides are TGTGCCAGCAGCTTAATGAGGGACAGCGACTACTATGGCTACACCTTC. Its protein product is CASSLMRDSDYYGYTF.

The CDR3 DNA is TGCAGCGTTGCTATGGTGAGCTACGAGCAGTACTTC. Translating gives CSVAMVSYEQYF. The rearrangement joins TRBV29-1 to TRBJ2-7; D unresolved. Trimming stripped 4 bases from V and 3 bases from J, with 10 bases between. This CDR3 has 12 amino acids. CDR1 is SQVTM and CDR2 is ANQGSEA in the germline V gene.

The chain has TRBV5-1 and TRBJ1-3; TRBD1 agrees at 10 bases. After removal of 3 bases from V and 3 bases from J, the junction contained 0 bases not matched to a gene. The CDR3 runs 14 residues. Germline loops: CDR1 SGHRS, CDR2 YFSETQ. The CDR3 DNA reads as TGCGCCAGCAGCTGGGACAGGGGTGGAAACACCATATATTTT. This sequence encodes CASSWDRGGNTIYF.

This sequence joins TRBV19 and TRBJ2-1; 10 bases are a match to TRBD2. From germline, CDR1 is LNHDA and CDR2 SQIVND (reference sequence). CDR3 length: 15 residues. V trimming: 4 bases; J trimming: 8 bases; junction bases outside the gene matches: 8. CDR3 region: CASSNGASGSDEQFF. CDR3 nucleotide sequence: TGTGCCAGTAGTAATGGAGCTAGCGGGAGTGATGAGCAGTTCTTC.

The J gene is TRBJ2-3, the V gene TRBV24-1; D gene unclear. The V end lost 4 bases, the J end lost 1 base, and 8 bases lay between the germline ends. Germline V lookup: CDR1 KGHDR, CDR2 SFDVKD. The CDR3 has 14 amino acids. The CDR3 loop is CATSESLGTDTQYF. DNA of the CDR3: TGTGCCACCAGTGAGAGCCTCGGCACAGATACGCAGTATTTT.

This chain connects TRBV5-1 to TRBJ2-6, with TRBD1 matching 11 bases. This CDR3 comprises 19 residues. Per the germline V gene, CDR1 is SGHRS and CDR2 is YFSETQ. With V trimmed by 4 bases and J by 3 bases, 12 bases remained unmatched. CDR3 in amino acids: CASSLLSGTGGGGANVLTF. The CDR3 nucleotides are TGCGCCAGCAGCCTCCTTTCGGGGACAGGGGGTGGTGGGGCCAACGTCCTGACTTTC.

V usage is TRBV30 and J usage is TRBJ1-3; unclear D gene. Per the germline V gene, CDR1 is GTSNPN and CDR2 is SVGIG (reference sequence). The CDR3 covers 13 residues. Between the trimmed V and J ends, which lost 6 bases and 4 bases, there was a span of 13 bases. CDR3 region: CACAWIIGNTIYF. DNA for the CDR3: TGTGCCTGTGCTTGGATTATCGGAAACACCATATATTTT.

The J gene is TRBJ2-1, the V gene TRBV4-1, with TRBD2 identical over 10 bases. The J segment lost 8 bases and the V segment lost 4 bases, leaving 11 bases of the junction unmatched. This CDR3 has 16 amino acids. The germline gives CDR1 MGHRA, CDR2 YSYEKL. CDR3 protein: CASSPTPSGSWYEQFF. CDR3 sequence (DNA): TGCGCCAGCAGCCCAACCCCTAGCGGGAGTTGGTATGAGCAGTTCTTC.

The chain links TRBV5-1 to TRBJ1-2, with D possibly matching TRBD1 (6 bases). The CDR3 length is 16 residues. Trimming took 3 bases from V and 8 from J, leaving 23 bases between them. Germline CDR1 and CDR2: SGHRS and YFSETQ. The CDR3 sequence is CASSWMMGGGRWGYTF. The CDR3 DNA reads TGCGCCAGCAGCTGGATGATGGGCGGGGGCCGCTGGGGCTACACCTTC.

This clone was detected only a few times. This chain links TRBV19 with TRBJ2-3; D call uncertain. This CDR3 is built from 13 residues. In germline, CDR1 is LNHDA, CDR2 SQIVND (reference sequence). V lost 6 bases and J lost 0, with 7 bases in between. This chain's CDR3 is CASSGKSTDTQYF. CDR3 DNA: TGTGCCAGTAGCGGCAAGAGCACAGATACGCAGTATTTT.

A single count supports this clone. The chain has TRBV19 and TRBJ2-2; TRBD2 matches at 7 bases. V lost 5 bases, J lost 6 bases, and 9 bases stayed unmatched. This CDR3 contains 15 residues. Germline V gene lookup returns CDR1 LNHDA and CDR2 SQIVND (reference sequence). CDR3 DNA sequence: TGTGCCAGTAGTCTCCCGGGACTATCGGCCGGGGAGCTGTTTTTT. Translated, it gives CASSLPGLSAGELFF.

V usage is TRBV7-2 and J usage is TRBJ2-4; 9 bases are a match to TRBD2. There are 18 residues in the CDR3. Germline CDR1 is SGHTA and CDR2 is FQGNSA. V shed 3 bases, J shed 0 bases, and the junction held 9 bases outside the gene matches. DNA of the CDR3: TGTGCCAGCAGCTTCGCGGGAGGGCCTGGGGTAGCCAAAAACATTCAGTACTTC. Translating gives CASSFAGGPGVAKNIQYF.

The CDR3 protein is CASSPQRGTNQPQHF. The CDR3 DNA sequence: TGTGCCAGCAGCCCCCAGCGGGGAACAAACCAGCCCCAGCATTTT. The rearrangement uses TRBV7-2 and TRBJ1-5; D remains unclear. From germline, CDR1 is SGHTA and CDR2 FQGNSA. The CDR3 has 15 amino acids. Deletions cut 5 bases from V and 7 bases from J, with 18 bases between. Filled out from reference TRBV7-2 and TRBJ1-5, the complete variable domain reads GAGVSQSPSNKVTEKGKDVELRCDPISGHTALYWYRQSLGQGLEFLIYFQGNSAPDKSGLPSDRFSAERTGGSVSTLTIQRTQQEDSAVYLCASSPQRGTNQPQHFGDGTRLSIL.

This clone appeared once. This rearrangement joins TRBV6-5 to TRBJ2-7; either TRBD1 or TRBD2 may supply D (6 bases each). Germline V gene sequence: CDR1 MNHEY, CDR2 SVGAGI. The CDR3 length is 14 residues. Trimming stripped 5 bases from V and 3 bases from J, with 14 bases between. CDR3 in amino acids: CASSLQGLSYEQYF. The CDR3 DNA is TGTGCCAGCAGTCTACAGGGACTGAGCTACGAGCAGTACTTC.

This chain links TRBV7-9 with TRBJ1-1, with D maybe TRBD1 (6 bases). In germline, CDR1 is SEHNR, CDR2 FQNEAQ (reference sequence). The CDR3 totals 13 residues. Trimming removed 9 bases at V and 1 base at J, with 12 bases between. The CDR3 nucleotides read TGTGCCAGTGCCGGACAGCCGAACACTGAAGCTTTCTTT. Protein sequence: CASAGQPNTEAFF.

This chain uses TRBV3-1 (or the pseudogene TRBV3-2) with TRBJ2-5, with 12 bases aligning to TRBD2. Per germline, CDR1 LGHDT and CDR2 YNNKEL (reference sequence). V lost 4 bases, J lost 4 bases, and 4 bases stayed unmatched. The length of the CDR3 is 15 residues. The CDR3 region is CASSPGTSGLETQYF. The CDR3 coding sequence is TGTGCCAGCAGCCCAGGGACTAGCGGGTTAGAGACCCAGTACTTC.

In DNA form, the CDR3 reads TGTGCCAGCAGCTTAGGAATTAATGGACTGGGGGAGCTGTTTTTT. Its protein is CASSLGINGLGELFF. This rearrangement joins TRBV7-6 to TRBJ2-2; D possibly corresponds to TRBD2 (5 bases). Germline-derived CDR1 and CDR2 are SGHVS and FNYEAQ. The CDR3 is 15 residues long. Trimming removed 1 base at V and 8 bases at J, with 14 bases between.

V and J are TRBV7-2 and TRBJ2-5; 9 bases map to TRBD1. Germline-derived CDR1 and CDR2 are SGHTA and FQGNSA. Unmatched junction bases numbered 7, after V lost 6 bases and J lost 2 bases. This CDR3 is 15 amino acids long. This CDR3 is CASSYTGTGQETQYF. In DNA form, the CDR3 reads TGTGCCAGCAGTTATACCGGGACAGGGCAAGAGACCCAGTACTTC.

This chain uses TRBV20-1 with TRBJ2-7, with D possibly being TRBD2 (5 bases). This CDR3 region has 10 residues. Germline V gene sequence: CDR1 DFQATT, CDR2 SNEGSKA (reference sequence). V lost 2 bases and J lost 7, with 6 bases in between. CDR3 loop: CSARRGEQYF. DNA of the CDR3: TGCAGTGCTAGAAGAGGGGAGCAGTACTTC.

This chain links TRBV4-2 with TRBJ2-7, with 8 bases fitting TRBD2. The CDR3 sequence is 16 residues long. V shed 0 bases and J 0 bases; nucleotides not matched to a gene: 4. Germline V gene sequence: CDR1 LGHNA, CDR2 YNFKEQ. This CDR3 reads CASSQDQSGGSYEQYF. DNA for the CDR3: TGTGCCAGCAGCCAAGATCAGAGCGGGGGCTCCTACGAGCAGTACTTC.